This record concerns one T cell receptor beta chain sequence. Its antigen is undetermined. This specimen comes from a study of type 1 regulatory T cells. In the study overall: An in vitro protocol generated T-allo10, a Tr1-enriched, alloantigen-specific CD4 T cell product.

Germline-derived CDR1 and CDR2 are SGHVS and FQNEAQ. The CDR3 length is 16 residues. V dropped 5 bases and J dropped 4 bases, with 17 bases sitting between them. Using its own MiXCR run on the reads, TCRdb lists one record per CDR3 protein. The sample consists of about 68,000 distinct CDR3 sequences, around 57% of them appearing once. T-allo10 cells from the graft donor were described as anergic, host-alloantigen-specific, and alloantigen-specific suppressors. The sequence derives from a human donor in good health. The chain uses TRBV7-8 and TRBJ2-2; D not certain. The material sequenced was cultured T cells, either the whole culture or a sorted T cell fraction (not recorded which). Subset in this sample: Tr1-enriched cell product generated in vitro against host alloantigens. The CDR3 DNA reads TGTGCCAGCAGCGGCACGGCCTTATTGGGCACCGGGGAGCTGTTTTTT. Protein sequence: CASSGTALLGTGELFF. The entire variable domain, with the rest obtained from reference TRBV7-8 and TRBJ2-2, is as follows: GAGVSQSPRYKVAKRGQDVALRCDPISGHVSLFWYQQALGQGPEFLTYFQNEAQLDKSGLPSDRFFAERPEGSVSTLKIQRTQQEDSAVYLCASSGTALLGTGELFFGEGSRLTVL.